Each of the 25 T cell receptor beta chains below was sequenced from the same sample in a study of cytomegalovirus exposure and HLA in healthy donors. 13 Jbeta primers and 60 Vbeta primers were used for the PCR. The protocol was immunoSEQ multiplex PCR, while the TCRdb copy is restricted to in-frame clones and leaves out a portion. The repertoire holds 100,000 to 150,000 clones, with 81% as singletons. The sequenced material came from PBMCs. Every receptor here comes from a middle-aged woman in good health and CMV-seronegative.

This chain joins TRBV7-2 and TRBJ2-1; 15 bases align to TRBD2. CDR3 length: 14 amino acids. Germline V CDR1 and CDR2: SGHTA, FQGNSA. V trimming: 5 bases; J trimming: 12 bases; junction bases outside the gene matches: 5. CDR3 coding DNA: TGTGCCAGCAGCGCCGGGACTAGCGGGAGGTGGCAGTTCTTC. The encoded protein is CASSAGTSGRWQFF.

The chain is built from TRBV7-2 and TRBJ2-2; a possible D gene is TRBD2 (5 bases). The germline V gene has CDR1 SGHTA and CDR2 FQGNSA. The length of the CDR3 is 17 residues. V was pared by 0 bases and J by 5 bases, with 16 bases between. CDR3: CASSLALPGSTTGELFF. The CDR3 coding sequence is TGTGCCAGCAGCTTAGCTCTCCCTGGGAGTACAACCGGGGAGCTGTTTTTT.

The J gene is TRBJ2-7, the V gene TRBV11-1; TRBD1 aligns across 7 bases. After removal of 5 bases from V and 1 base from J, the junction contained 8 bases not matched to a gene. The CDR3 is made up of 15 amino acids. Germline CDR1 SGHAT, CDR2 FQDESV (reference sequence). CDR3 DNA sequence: TGTGCCAGCAGCCTCCGGACAGGTGGATCCTACGAGCAGTACTTC. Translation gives CASSLRTGGSYEQYF.

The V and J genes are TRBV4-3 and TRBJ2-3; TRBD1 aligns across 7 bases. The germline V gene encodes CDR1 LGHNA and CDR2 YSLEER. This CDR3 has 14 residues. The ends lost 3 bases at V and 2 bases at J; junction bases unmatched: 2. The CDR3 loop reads CASSHGQDTDTQYF. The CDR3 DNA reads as TGCGCCAGCAGCCACGGACAGGACACAGATACGCAGTATTTT.

CDR3: CATKWTSGGETQYF. The CDR3 coding sequence is TGTGCCACCAAGTGGACTAGCGGGGGGGAGACCCAGTACTTC. This chain connects TRBV6-4 to TRBJ2-5; 14 nucleotides align to TRBD2. The CDR3 is made up of 14 amino acids. V dropped 10 bases and J dropped 5; count of bases not matched to a gene: 6. CDR1 is MRHNA and CDR2 is SNTAGT in the germline V gene.

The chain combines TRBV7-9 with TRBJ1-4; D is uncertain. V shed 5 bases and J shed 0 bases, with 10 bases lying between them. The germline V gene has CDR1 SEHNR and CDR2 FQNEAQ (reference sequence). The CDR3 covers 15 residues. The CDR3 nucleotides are TGTGCCAGCAGCGGATCTCGGGCAACTAATGAAAAACTGTTTTTT. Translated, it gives CASSGSRATNEKLFF.

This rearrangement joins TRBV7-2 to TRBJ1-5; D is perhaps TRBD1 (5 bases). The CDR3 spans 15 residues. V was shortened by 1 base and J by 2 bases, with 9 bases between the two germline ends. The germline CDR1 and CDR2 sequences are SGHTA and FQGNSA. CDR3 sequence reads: CASSLDTGGNQPQHF. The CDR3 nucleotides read TGTGCCAGCAGCTTAGATACGGGGGGCAATCAGCCCCAGCATTTT.

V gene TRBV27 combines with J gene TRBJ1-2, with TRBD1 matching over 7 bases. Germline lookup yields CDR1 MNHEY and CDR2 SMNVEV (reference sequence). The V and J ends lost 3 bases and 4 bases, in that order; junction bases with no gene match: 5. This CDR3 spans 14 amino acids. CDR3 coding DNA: TGTGCCAGCAGTTTTGCAGGGGGTAGCTATGGCTACACCTTC. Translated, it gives CASSFAGGSYGYTF.

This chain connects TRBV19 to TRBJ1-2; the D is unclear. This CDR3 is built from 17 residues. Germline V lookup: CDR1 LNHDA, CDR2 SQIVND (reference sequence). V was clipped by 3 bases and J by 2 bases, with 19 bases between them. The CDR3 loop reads CASSMAAIVGGNYGYTF. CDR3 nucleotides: TGTGCCAGTAGTATGGCCGCTATCGTTGGAGGAAACTATGGCTACACCTTC.

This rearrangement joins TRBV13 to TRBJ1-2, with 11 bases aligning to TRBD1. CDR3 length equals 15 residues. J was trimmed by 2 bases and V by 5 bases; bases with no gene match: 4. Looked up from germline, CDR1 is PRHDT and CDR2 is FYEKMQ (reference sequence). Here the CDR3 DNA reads TGTGCCAGCAGCGGGACAGGGGGGAGGAACTATGGCTACACCTTC. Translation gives CASSGTGGRNYGYTF. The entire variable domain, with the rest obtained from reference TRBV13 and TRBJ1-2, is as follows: AAGVIQSPRHLIKEKRETATLKCYPIPRHDTVYWYQQGPGQDPQFLISFYEKMQSDKGSIPDRFSAQQFSDYHSELNMSSLELGDSALYFCASSGTGGRNYGYTFGSGTRLTVV.

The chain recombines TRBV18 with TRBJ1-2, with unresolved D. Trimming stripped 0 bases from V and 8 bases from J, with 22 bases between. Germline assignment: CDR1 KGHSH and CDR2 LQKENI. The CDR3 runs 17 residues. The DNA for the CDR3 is TGTGCCAGCTCACCACCCTTAGGGAGCAGAGCCTTTTGGGGCTACACCTTC. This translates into CASSPPLGSRAFWGYTF.

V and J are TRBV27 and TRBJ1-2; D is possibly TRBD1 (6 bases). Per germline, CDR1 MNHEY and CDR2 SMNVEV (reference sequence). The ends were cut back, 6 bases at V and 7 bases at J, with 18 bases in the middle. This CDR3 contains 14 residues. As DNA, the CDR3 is TGTGCCAGCAGGGGAGGGCAGGGGATGGGTGGCTACACCTTC. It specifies CASRGGQGMGGYTF.

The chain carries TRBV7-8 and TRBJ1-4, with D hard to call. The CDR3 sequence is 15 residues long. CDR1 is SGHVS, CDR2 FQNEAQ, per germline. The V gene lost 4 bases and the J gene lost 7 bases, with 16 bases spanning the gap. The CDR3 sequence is CASSYRGSLGEKLFF. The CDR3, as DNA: TGTGCCAGCAGCTACCGAGGATCGCTTGGTGAAAAACTGTTTTTT.

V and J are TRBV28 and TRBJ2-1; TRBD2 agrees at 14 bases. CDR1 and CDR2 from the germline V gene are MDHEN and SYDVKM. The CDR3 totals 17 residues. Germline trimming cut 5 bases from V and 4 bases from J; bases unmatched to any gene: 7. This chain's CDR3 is CASSPFRLAGGYNEQFF. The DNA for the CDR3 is TGTGCCAGCAGTCCCTTTAGACTAGCGGGAGGGTACAATGAGCAGTTCTTC.

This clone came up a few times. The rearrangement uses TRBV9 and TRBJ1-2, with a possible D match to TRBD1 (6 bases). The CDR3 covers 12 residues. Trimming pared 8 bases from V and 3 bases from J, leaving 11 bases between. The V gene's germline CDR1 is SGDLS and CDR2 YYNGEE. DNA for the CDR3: TGTGCCAGACAGGGCGAGGACTATGGCTACACCTTC. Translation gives CARQGEDYGYTF.

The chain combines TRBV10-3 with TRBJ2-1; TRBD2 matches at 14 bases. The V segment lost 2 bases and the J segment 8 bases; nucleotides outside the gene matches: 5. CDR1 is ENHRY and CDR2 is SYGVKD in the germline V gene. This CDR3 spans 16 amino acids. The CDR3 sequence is CAISEPGLAGDDEQFF. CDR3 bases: TGTGCCATCAGTGAGCCGGGACTAGCGGGAGACGATGAGCAGTTCTTC.

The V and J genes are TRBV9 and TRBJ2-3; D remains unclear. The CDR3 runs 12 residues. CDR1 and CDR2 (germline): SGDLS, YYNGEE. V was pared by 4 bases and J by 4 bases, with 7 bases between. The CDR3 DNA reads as TGTGCCAGCAGCCCCCCCGCAGATACGCAGTATTTT. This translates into CASSPPADTQYF.

The CDR3 bases are TGTGCCAGCGCGGGACTAGCGGGAGGAGGCGAGCAGTTCTTC. As protein: CASAGLAGGGEQFF. The rearrangement uses TRBV25-1 and TRBJ2-1, with TRBD2 matching over 15 bases. In germline, CDR1 is MGHDK, CDR2 SYGVNS. The CDR3 contains 14 residues. Trimming cost V 8 bases and J 10 bases; bases outside gene matches: 6.

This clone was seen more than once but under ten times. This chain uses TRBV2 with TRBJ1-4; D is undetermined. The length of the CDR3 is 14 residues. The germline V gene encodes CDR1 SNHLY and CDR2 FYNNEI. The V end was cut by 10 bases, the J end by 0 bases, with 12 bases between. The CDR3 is CATSRESTNEKLFF. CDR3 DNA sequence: TGTGCCACCTCGAGAGAGTCAACTAATGAAAAACTGTTTTTT.

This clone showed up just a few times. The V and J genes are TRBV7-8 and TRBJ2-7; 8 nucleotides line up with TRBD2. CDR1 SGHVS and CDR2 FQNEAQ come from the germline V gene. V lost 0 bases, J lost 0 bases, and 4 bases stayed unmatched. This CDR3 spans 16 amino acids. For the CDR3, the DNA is TGTGCCAGCAGCTTAGCACTAGCGGAAAGCTCCTACGAGCAGTACTTC. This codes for CASSLALAESSYEQYF.

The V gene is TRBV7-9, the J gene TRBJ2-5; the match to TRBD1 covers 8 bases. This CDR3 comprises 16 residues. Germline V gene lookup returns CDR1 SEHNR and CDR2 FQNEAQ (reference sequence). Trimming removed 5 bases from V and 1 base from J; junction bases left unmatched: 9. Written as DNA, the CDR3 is TGTGCCAGCAGCCCAGGACAGGGCGTAGGCCAAGAGACCCAGTACTTC. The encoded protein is CASSPGQGVGQETQYF.

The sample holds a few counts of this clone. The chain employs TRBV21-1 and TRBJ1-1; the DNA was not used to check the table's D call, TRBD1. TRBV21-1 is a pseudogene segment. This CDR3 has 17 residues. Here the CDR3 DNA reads TGTGCCAGCCCACGGGGCAGGGGACGATTGACGAACACTGAAGCTTTCTTT. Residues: CASPRGRGRLTNTEAFF.

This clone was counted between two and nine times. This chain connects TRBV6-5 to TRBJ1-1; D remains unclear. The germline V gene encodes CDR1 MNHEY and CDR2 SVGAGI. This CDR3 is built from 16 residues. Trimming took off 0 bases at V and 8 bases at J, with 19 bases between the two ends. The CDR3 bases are TGTGCCAGCAGTTACTCGTATAGCACCGGGATAATCGAAGCTTTCTTT. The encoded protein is CASSYSYSTGIIEAFF.

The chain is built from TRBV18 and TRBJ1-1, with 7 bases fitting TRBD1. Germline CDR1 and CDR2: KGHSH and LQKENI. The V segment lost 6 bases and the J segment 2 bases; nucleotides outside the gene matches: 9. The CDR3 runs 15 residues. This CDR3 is CASSPGTAFNTEAFF. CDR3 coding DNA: TGTGCCAGCTCTCCCGGGACAGCCTTTAACACTGAAGCTTTCTTT. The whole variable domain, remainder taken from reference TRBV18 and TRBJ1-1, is NAGVMQNPRHLVRRRGQEARLRCSPMKGHSHVYWYRQLPEEGLKFMVYLQKENIIDESGMPKERFSAEFPKEGPSILRIQQVVRGDSAAYFCASSPGTAFNTEAFFGQGTRLTVV.

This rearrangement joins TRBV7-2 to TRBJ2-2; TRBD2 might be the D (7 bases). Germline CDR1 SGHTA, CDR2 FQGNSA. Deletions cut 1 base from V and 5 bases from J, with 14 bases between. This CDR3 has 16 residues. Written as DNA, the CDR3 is TGTGCCAGCAGCTTAGTTTCGGGGGGCCCAACCGGGGAGCTGTTTTTT. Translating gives CASSLVSGGPTGELFF.